This T cell receptor (beta chain) comes out of a study of cytotoxic CD8 clonotypes in ibrutinib-treated CLL. About the research overall: By median roughly 65 months, roughly twelve had progressed and about 15 stayed remitted; responses had been 2 complete and about 25 partial. Overall study findings and caveats: Shared public clonotypes were rare, and on treatment they either got smaller or stayed the same.

Concerning this clone: Its antigen is not identified.

Depths of 1 in 200,000 to 1 in 1 million T cells were the sequencing target. The data were produced by immunoSEQ multiplex PCR, yet TCRdb's version contains in-frame clones alone and is incomplete. The sample has more than 300,000 clones, 70% to 80% seen once; the top ten hold more than 6%. The sequencing here drew on PBMCs, taken before ibrutinib treatment. The sequence was collected from a human donor with chronic lymphocytic leukemia.

The CDR3 loop reads CASSLGYRLAGEGGELFF. CDR3 in DNA: TGTGCCAGCAGCTTAGGCTATCGACTAGCGGGAGAGGGCGGGGAGCTGTTTTTT. The chain has TRBV7-2 and TRBJ2-2, with 12 positions matching TRBD2. V lost 1 base and J lost 7; bases outside the gene matches: 10. This CDR3 is 18 amino acids long. CDR1 and CDR2 from the germline V gene are SGHTA and FQGNSA. The full variable domain, with the rest looked up from reference TRBV7-2 and TRBJ2-2, is GAGVSQSPSNKVTEKGKDVELRCDPISGHTALYWYRQSLGQGLEFLIYFQGNSAPDKSGLPSDRFSAERTGGSVSTLTIQRTQQEDSAVYLCASSLGYRLAGEGGELFFGEGSRLTVL.